What follows is one T cell receptor beta chain and its context. This specimen belongs to a study of control samples from healthy donors and cancer patients. Profiled with immunoSEQ multiplex PCR; TCRdb holds only in-frame clones, not every one. Seen here are 100,000 or so clones, 80% to 90% observed once, and the top ten hold 7.8%. Between the trimmed V and J ends, which lost 4 bases and 6 bases, there was a span of 7 bases. Germline V gives CDR1 MNHEY, CDR2 SMNVEV (reference sequence). The CDR3 has 13 amino acids. The V call is TRBV27, the J call TRBJ1-6; D is unclear. Sequenced: blood. The sequence came from a man between 25 and 39 years old in good health. The CDR3 coding sequence is TGTGCCAGCAGTTACGACCCTAATTCACCCCTCCACTTT. Protein: CASSYDPNSPLHF.